This TCR beta chain is drawn from a study of blood T cell repertoires in COVID-19 (dated by TCRdb to the early 2020s). Some background on the complete study: Collaborator samples came from the United States, Italy and Spain and covered acute and convalescent phases of COVID-19. The material from the prospective study consisted of cDNA or gDNA derived from T cells, B-cell-depleted T cells, or PBMCs. Subjects who had been exposed to COVID-19, were actively infected with it, or had recovered from it provided the deeply sampled blood TCRbeta repertoires that made up the dataset. A freely available public database, intended as a resource for researchers studying the immune response to SARS-CoV-2, is where the repertoires were released. Samples were obtained from the ongoing ImmuneRACE study (first 160 participants) and from about 1,300 subjects provided by 6 global collaborators. A de-identified subject ID, COVID-19 status, age in years and sex were almost always included in the sample metadata. Where available, HLA class I and class II types were taken from metadata supplied by the sample provider and were not determined by assay-based typing.

Findings and caveats that apply to the study as a whole: Clinical and demographic metadata were provided uncurated, with the amount varying by source and participant.

With regard to this clone: Its antigen is currently not known. No much larger clone exists at a distance of one base, and base qualities are not known.

The CDR3 numbers 17 residues from cysteine through phenylalanine. CDR3 DNA is the only sequence kept; it has 51 bases, read in frame from the first base. Sequences GTSNPN (CDR1) and SVGIG (CDR2) are obtained from the germline V gene (reference sequence). From V the trimming removes 1 base and from J it removes 2 bases, while the gene matches leave 7 bases of the junction unaccounted for. Each collaborating institution followed its own protocols to collect whole blood in K2EDTA tubes. For TCRbeta analysis, collaborators shipped samples in one of three forms: frozen whole blood, isolated PBMCs, or DNA extracted from either of those sample types. TCRbeta CDR3 regions were amplified from genomic DNA by means of the immunoSEQ Assay, a bias-controlled multiplex PCR. The study's processing was this. Within the assay, amplification of reference gene primers was used to estimate how many nucleated cells each sample contained. To quantify the absolute abundance of each unique TCRbeta CDR3 rearrangement, sequence reads were collapsed and filtered. Productive Simpson clonality was computed per sample as the square root of Simpson's diversity index over productive rearrangements. This immuneACCESS table, as held by TCRdb, lists in-frame sequences with V and J called but not all clones. Of the missing ones, under half trace to an unresolved V gene in checked studies; the others have no known cause. V and J calls and clone size are those listed in that table; D and trimming were worked out from the DNA. Across this sample there are around 50,000 clones, with 80% to 90% seen only once. The ten largest clones represent about 3% of the sample.

The sequence links TRBV30 to TRBJ2-3, with 12 junctional bases fitting TRBD2. The sequencing sample was made of peripheral blood. The sequence came from a human donor in a cohort sampled during active COVID-19. The encoded CDR3 is CAWSGGLAGTPTDTQYF. The nucleotide sequence is TGTGCCTGGAGTGGAGGACTAGCGGGGACCCCCACAGATACGCAGTATTTT.